The T cell receptor beta chain described here comes from a study of beta chain features in type 1 diabetes. Study overall: Examination covered under 120 million sorted cells spanning all samples. Study-wide results and limits: PCR may have favored shorter templates equally in patients and controls. Since sequencing was performed on cDNA, cells with high TCR expression could be over-represented.

Sorting of CD4+ naive, central memory, regulatory and stem cell-like memory cells was performed via CD45RO/CCR7/CD25/CD127/CD95/CD27. Turning to this clone: Its target is unknown.

The isolated RNA, all of it, was reverse transcribed, so expressed TCRB transcripts were what got sequenced. The repertoire was sequenced with immunoSEQ multiplex PCR; TCRdb's copy has only in-frame clones and lacks some. This sample yields around 500,000 clones, of which around 10% are seen a single time; approximately 0.045% belongs to the top ten. The specimen was naive CD4+ T cells from blood. The sequence was collected from a woman aged 18 to 35 in good health.

The DNA of the CDR3 is TGTGCCAGCAGCGCGCCGGGACCCACTGAAGCTTTCTTT. Protein: CASSAPGPTEAFF. This sequence joins TRBV7-9 and TRBJ1-1, with a weak D call TRBD1 (5 bases). Trimming took off 5 bases at V and 4 bases at J, with 11 bases between the two ends. Germline-derived CDR1 and CDR2 are SEHNR and FQNEAQ (reference sequence). The CDR3 covers 13 residues.